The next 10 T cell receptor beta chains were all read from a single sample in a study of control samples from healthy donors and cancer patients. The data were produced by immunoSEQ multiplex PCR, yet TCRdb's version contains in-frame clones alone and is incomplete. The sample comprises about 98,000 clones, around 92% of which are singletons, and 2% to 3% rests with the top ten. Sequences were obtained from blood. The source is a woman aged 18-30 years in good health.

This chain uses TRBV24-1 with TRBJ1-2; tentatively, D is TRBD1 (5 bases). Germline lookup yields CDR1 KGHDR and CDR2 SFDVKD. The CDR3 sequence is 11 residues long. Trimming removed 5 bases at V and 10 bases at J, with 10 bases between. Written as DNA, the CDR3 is TGTGCCACCAGTGTGGGACCGGCCTACACCTTC. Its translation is CATSVGPAYTF.

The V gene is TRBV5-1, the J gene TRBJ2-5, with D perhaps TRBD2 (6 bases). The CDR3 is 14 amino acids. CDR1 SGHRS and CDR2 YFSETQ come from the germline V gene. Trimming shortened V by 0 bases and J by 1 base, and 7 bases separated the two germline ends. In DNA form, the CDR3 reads TGCGCCAGCAGCTTGGCGGGAGTCCAAGAGACCCAGTACTTC. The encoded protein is CASSLAGVQETQYF.

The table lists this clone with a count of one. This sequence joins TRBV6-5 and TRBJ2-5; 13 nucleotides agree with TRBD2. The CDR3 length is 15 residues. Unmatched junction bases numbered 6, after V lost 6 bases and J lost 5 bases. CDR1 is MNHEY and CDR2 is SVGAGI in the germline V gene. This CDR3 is CASRRTSGSGETQYF. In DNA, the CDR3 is TGTGCCAGCAGGAGGACTAGCGGGAGTGGTGAGACCCAGTACTTC.

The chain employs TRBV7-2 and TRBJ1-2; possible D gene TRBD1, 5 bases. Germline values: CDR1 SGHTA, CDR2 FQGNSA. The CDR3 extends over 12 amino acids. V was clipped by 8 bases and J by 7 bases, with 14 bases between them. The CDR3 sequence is CASGRTTPGYTF. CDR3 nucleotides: TGTGCCAGCGGACGGACAACGCCTGGCTACACCTTC.

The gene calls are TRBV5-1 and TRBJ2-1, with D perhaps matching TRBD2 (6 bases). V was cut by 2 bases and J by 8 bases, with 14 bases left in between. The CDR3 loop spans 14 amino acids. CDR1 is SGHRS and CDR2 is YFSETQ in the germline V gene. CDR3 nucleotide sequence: TGCGCCAGCAGCTTCGGACTAATATCCGATGAGCAGTTCTTC. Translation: CASSFGLISDEQFF.

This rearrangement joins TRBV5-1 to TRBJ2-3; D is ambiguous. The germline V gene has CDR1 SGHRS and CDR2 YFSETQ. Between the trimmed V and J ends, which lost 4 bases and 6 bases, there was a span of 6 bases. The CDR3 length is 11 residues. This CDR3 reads CASSPGDTQYF. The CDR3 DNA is TGCGCCAGCAGCCCTGGGGATACGCAGTATTTT.

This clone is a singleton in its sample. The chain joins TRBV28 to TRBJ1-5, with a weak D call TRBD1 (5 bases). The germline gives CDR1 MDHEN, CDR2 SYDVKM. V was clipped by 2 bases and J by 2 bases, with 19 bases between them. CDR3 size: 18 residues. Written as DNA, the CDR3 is TGTGCCAGCAGTTTAATTCAACTGGGCAGGGCTGGCAATCAGCCCCAGCATTTT. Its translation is CASSLIQLGRAGNQPQHF.

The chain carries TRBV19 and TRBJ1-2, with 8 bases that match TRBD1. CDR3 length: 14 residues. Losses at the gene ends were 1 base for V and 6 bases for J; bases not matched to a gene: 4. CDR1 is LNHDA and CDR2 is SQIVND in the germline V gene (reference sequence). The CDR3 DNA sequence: TGTGCCAGTAGTATAGGGGACAGGTTGAATGGCTACACCTTC. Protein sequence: CASSIGDRLNGYTF.

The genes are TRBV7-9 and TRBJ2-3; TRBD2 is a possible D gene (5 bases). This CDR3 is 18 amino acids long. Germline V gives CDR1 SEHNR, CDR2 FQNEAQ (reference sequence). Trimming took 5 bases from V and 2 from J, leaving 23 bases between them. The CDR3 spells CASSQRLIGPRDTDTQYF. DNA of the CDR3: TGTGCCAGCAGCCAAAGGCTAATAGGACCGAGGGACACAGATACGCAGTATTTT. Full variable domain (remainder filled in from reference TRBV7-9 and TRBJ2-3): DTGVSQNPRHKITKRGQNVTFRCDPISEHNRLYWYRQTLGQGPEFLTYFQNEAQLEKSRLLSDRFSAERPKGSFSTLEIQRTEQGDSAMYLCASSQRLIGPRDTDTQYFGPGTRLTVL.

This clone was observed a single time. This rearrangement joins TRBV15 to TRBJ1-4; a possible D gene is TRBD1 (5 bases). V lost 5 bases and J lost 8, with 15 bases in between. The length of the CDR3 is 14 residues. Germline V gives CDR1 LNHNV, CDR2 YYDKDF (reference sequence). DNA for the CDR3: TGTGCCACCAGCTCATTAAGGGAGGGGGAAAAACTGTTTTTT. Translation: CATSSLREGEKLFF.